Presented here are 22 T cell receptor beta chains from one specimen sequenced in a study of cytomegalovirus exposure and HLA in healthy donors. PCR used 60 Vbeta primers and 13 Jbeta primers. TCRdb's table, derived via immunoSEQ multiplex PCR, lists solely in-frame clones and lacks some. The sample has around 100,000 clones. The sequenced sample was PBMCs. These receptors all stem from a man in his forties or fifties in good health and CMV-seropositive.

The genes are TRBV29-1 and TRBJ2-4; the D is unclear. This CDR3 has 13 amino acids. Germline-derived CDR1 and CDR2 are SQVTM and ANQGSEA. Trimming left V 3 bases short and J 10 bases short, with 16 bases between. CDR3 loop: CSVDGPSRGIQYF. The CDR3 DNA reads TGCAGCGTTGATGGGCCCTCCCGTGGGATTCAGTACTTC. Variable domain in full (rest from reference TRBV29-1 and TRBJ2-4): SAVISQKPSRDICQRGTSLTIQCQVDSQVTMMFWYRQQPGQSLTLIATANQGSEATYESGFVIDKFPISRPNLTFSTLTVSNMSPEDSSIYLCSVDGPSRGIQYFGAGTRLSVL.

This sequence joins TRBV28 and TRBJ1-5; D is unclear. Germline V gene lookup returns CDR1 MDHEN and CDR2 SYDVKM. The CDR3 runs to 15 residues. V was shortened by 5 bases and J by 0 bases, with 11 bases between the two germline ends. This chain's CDR3 is CASSQGSGSNQPQHF. CDR3 bases: TGTGCCAGCAGTCAAGGGAGCGGTAGCAATCAGCCCCAGCATTTT.

This sequence joins TRBV5-1 and TRBJ1-2; weak D call: TRBD1 (5 bases). The CDR3 totals 13 residues. Germline values: CDR1 SGHRS, CDR2 YFSETQ. V was pared by 4 bases and J by 2 bases, with 9 bases between. The CDR3 nucleotides read TGCGCCAGCAGCGCAGGGATGAACTATGGCTACACCTTC. Translating gives CASSAGMNYGYTF. The full variable domain, rest sourced from reference TRBV5-1 and TRBJ1-2, is KAGVTQTPRYLIKTRGQQVTLSCSPISGHRSVSWYQQTPGQGLQFLFEYFSETQRNKGNFPGRFSGRQFSNSRSEMNVSTLELGDSALYLCASSAGMNYGYTFGSGTRLTVV.

V and J are TRBV5-1 and TRBJ2-6; D possibly corresponds to TRBD1 (5 bases). Germline-derived CDR1 and CDR2 are SGHRS and YFSETQ. This CDR3 is built from 17 residues. V lost 5 bases and J lost 0, with 15 bases in between. The DNA for the CDR3 is TGCGCCAGCAGTCAAGGACACCGTGCCTCTGGGGCCAACGTCCTGACTTTC. Amino acid sequence: CASSQGHRASGANVLTF.

The chain employs TRBV7-9 and TRBJ1-1; D unresolved. The CDR3 length is 14 residues. V was trimmed by 4 bases and J by 7 bases, leaving 16 bases between them. From germline, CDR1 is SEHNR and CDR2 FQNEAQ (reference sequence). The CDR3 here is CASSSRPPHSEAFF. CDR3 coding DNA: TGTGCCAGCAGCTCCCGTCCACCGCACAGTGAAGCTTTCTTT.

The rearrangement joins TRBV6-5 to TRBJ1-2; TRBD1 matches 9 bases. Germline-derived CDR1 and CDR2 are MNHEY and SVGAGI. Trimming at V came to 6 bases and at J to 8 bases, leaving 7 bases not matched to a gene. The CDR3 consists of 13 residues. CDR3 loop: CASRKDRGSGYTF. The CDR3 nucleotides read TGTGCCAGCAGGAAGGACAGGGGATCCGGCTACACCTTC.

The chain combines TRBV11-2 with TRBJ2-3; D is unclear. Deletions cut 4 bases from V and 5 bases from J, with 7 bases between. The CDR3 is 12 amino acids. Germline loops: CDR1 SGHAT, CDR2 FQNNGV. As DNA, the CDR3 is TGTGCCAGCAGCTCCCCGTTAGATACGCAGTATTTT. This gives the protein CASSSPLDTQYF.

V gene TRBV27 combines with J gene TRBJ2-1; a weak D match, TRBD1 (5 bases). V lost 1 base to trimming and J lost 13 bases, with 11 bases between them. Germline V gene data show CDR1 as MNHEY and CDR2 as SMNVEV (reference sequence). CDR3 length equals 12 residues. The CDR3 region has the DNA TGTGCCAGCAGTTTATTGGGGCAACGACAGTTCTTC. Its translation is CASSLLGQRQFF.

The chain recombines TRBV7-6 with TRBJ2-7; 8 bases match TRBD2. From germline, CDR1 is SGHVS and CDR2 FNYEAQ. V lost 5 bases, J lost 1 base, and 4 bases stayed unmatched. The CDR3 has 14 amino acids. CDR3 sequence reads: CASSISGVSYEQYF. CDR3 DNA: TGTGCCAGCAGCATTAGCGGGGTGTCCTACGAGCAGTACTTC.

The CDR3 DNA follows: TGTGCCAGCATGGGTCTGCGGGGGGCAACAGATACGCAGTATTTT. It codes for CASMGLRGATDTQYF. This sequence joins TRBV2 and TRBJ2-3; 8 nucleotides agree with TRBD2. The trim removed 7 bases at V and 3 bases at J, leaving 9 bases unmatched. The CDR3 has 15 residues. From germline, CDR1 is SNHLY and CDR2 FYNNEI.

The chain has TRBV30 and TRBJ2-1; the D gene is possibly TRBD2 (5 bases). CDR1 and CDR2 (germline): GTSNPN, SVGIG (reference sequence). This CDR3 comprises 13 residues. Between the trimmed V and J ends, which lost 6 bases and 0 bases, there was a span of 9 bases. CDR3 DNA: TGTGCCTGCGGAGGAGACTCCTACAATGAGCAGTTCTTC. Amino acid sequence: CACGGDSYNEQFF.

The chain carries TRBV7-2 and TRBJ2-7, with 7 nucleotides matching TRBD1. Germline values: CDR1 SGHTA, CDR2 FQGNSA. V trimming: 5 bases; J trimming: 2 bases; junction bases outside the gene matches: 6. The CDR3 consists of 14 residues. CDR3 in DNA: TGTGCCAGCAGCCTGGGGACAGTGACCTACGAGCAGTACTTC. The encoded protein is CASSLGTVTYEQYF.

This chain links TRBV18 with TRBJ2-7, with 7 bases matching TRBD2. CDR1 and CDR2 (germline): KGHSH, LQKENI. V trimming: 6 bases; J trimming: 7 bases; junction bases outside the gene matches: 9. There are 13 residues in the CDR3. The CDR3 DNA reads TGTGCCAGCTCGTACACCCCAGCGGGGGAGCAGTACTTC. This codes for CASSYTPAGEQYF.

The chain joins TRBV5-1 to TRBJ2-3, with D perhaps TRBD2 (5 bases). Trimming stripped 4 bases from V and 3 bases from J, with 15 bases between. The length of the CDR3 is 15 residues. Germline values: CDR1 SGHRS, CDR2 YFSETQ. CDR3 protein: CASSPEGEPTDTQYF. CDR3 nucleotide sequence: TGCGCCAGCAGCCCCGAGGGTGAGCCGACAGATACGCAGTATTTT.

The chain links TRBV28 to TRBJ2-7; D gene uncertain. CDR3 length equals 14 residues. CDR1 and CDR2 (germline): MDHEN, SYDVKM. V was pared by 3 bases and J by 2 bases, with 11 bases between. For the CDR3, the DNA is TGTGCCAGCAGTTTCAACATCATACCCTACGAGCAGTACTTC. Its translation is CASSFNIIPYEQYF.

The chain has TRBV29-1 and TRBJ2-3; the D gene is possibly TRBD2 (5 bases). CDR1 is SQVTM, CDR2 ANQGSEA, per germline. Trimming removed 6 bases from V and 4 bases from J, with 14 bases in between. The CDR3 loop spans 13 amino acids. The CDR3 spells CSVGEGVADTQYF. The CDR3 DNA follows: TGCAGCGTGGGTGAGGGCGTAGCAGATACGCAGTATTTT.

The chain employs TRBV6-6 and TRBJ2-7, with TRBD1 matching 7 bases. V shed 4 bases and J 3 bases; nucleotides not matched to a gene: 6. The germline V gene encodes CDR1 MNHNY and CDR2 SVGAGI (reference sequence). CDR3 length equals 14 residues. CDR3 loop: CASSWTGINYEQYF. CDR3 coding DNA: TGTGCCAGCAGTTGGACAGGAATAAACTACGAGCAGTACTTC.

This rearrangement joins TRBV6-5 to TRBJ1-1; TRBD1 matches 10 bases. Germline V CDR1 and CDR2: MNHEY, SVGAGI. The CDR3 covers 16 residues. After removal of 1 base from V and 5 bases from J, the junction contained 7 bases not matched to a gene. The CDR3 nucleotides are TGTGCCAGCAGTTACTTCAAAGGGACAGGGGAGACTGAAGCTTTCTTT. This sequence encodes CASSYFKGTGETEAFF.

The rearrangement joins TRBV6-5 to TRBJ2-3; 10 positions agree with TRBD2. V trimming: 5 bases; J trimming: 0 bases; junction bases outside the gene matches: 2. The CDR3 contains 15 residues. Germline V CDR1 and CDR2: MNHEY, SVGAGI. The CDR3, as DNA: TGTGCCAGCAGTATGACTAGCGGGAGCACAGATACGCAGTATTTT. Protein sequence: CASSMTSGSTDTQYF.

The chain has TRBV28 and TRBJ2-7; D may be TRBD1 (6 bases). The CDR3 runs 13 residues. The germline V and J ends were trimmed by 7 bases and 7 bases, with 17 bases remaining between them. The germline V gene has CDR1 MDHEN and CDR2 SYDVKM. Written as DNA, the CDR3 is TGTGCCAGCACCTTGAGGGGGTTTAAAGAGCAGTACTTC. It translates to CASTLRGFKEQYF.

Its frequency marks this clone as medium-sized. The chain couples TRBV5-6 to TRBJ1-1; D may be TRBD1 (6 bases). CDR1 and CDR2 (germline): SGHDT, YYEEEE. V shed 2 bases and J shed 4 bases, with 15 bases lying between them. CDR3 size: 15 residues. This chain's CDR3 is CASSLTGIEVTEAFF. As DNA, the CDR3 is TGTGCCAGCAGCTTAACAGGGATTGAGGTCACTGAAGCTTTCTTT.

The chain is built from TRBV7-2 and TRBJ1-2, with 10 bases lining up with TRBD1. This CDR3 has 15 amino acids. After removal of 0 bases from V and 6 bases from J, the junction contained 4 bases not matched to a gene. Germline V lookup: CDR1 SGHTA, CDR2 FQGNSA. The CDR3 region has the DNA TGTGCCAGCAGCTTAGCGACAGGGGGCGCGGATGGCTACACCTTC. Protein sequence: CASSLATGGADGYTF.